This entry features one T cell receptor (beta chain) sequence. These data originate in a study of shared clonotypes between healthy human individuals. Running of the assay took place at deep level. Method: immunoSEQ multiplex PCR; TCRdb's copy keeps in-frame clones and lacks some. Of about 490,000 clones in the sample, 76% were seen once. The V and J ends lost 4 bases and 2 bases respectively, with 13 bases between them. The CDR3 is made up of 14 amino acids. Germline loops: CDR1 SGHNT, CDR2 YYREEE (reference sequence). The TCR originated in a woman in her thirties or forties in good health. Some clones in this sample may be carry-over from other donors' samples. Sequencing was performed on PBMCs. The chain carries TRBV5-4 and TRBJ2-7, with TRBD2 as a possible D gene (5 bases). The CDR3 reads CASSRGRPPYEQYF. The DNA of the CDR3 is TGTGCCAGCAGCCGGGGTCGACCTCCCTACGAGCAGTACTTC.